These 20 T cell receptor beta chains were all obtained from the same sample, sequenced in a study of blood T cell repertoires in COVID-19. This table comes from immunoSEQ multiplex PCR, and its TCRdb copy is limited to in-frame clones, with some not included. The table lists 150,000 to 200,000 clones, approximately 90% of them singletons. Sequencing was done on a sample of peripheral blood. These receptors were taken from a man aged 40-49 years with active or convalescent COVID-19.

This sequence joins TRBV3-1 (or the pseudogene TRBV3-2) and TRBJ2-7; 10 positions agree with TRBD1. Germline V CDR1 and CDR2: LGHDT, YNNKEL (reference sequence). V dropped 4 bases and J dropped 4; count of bases not matched to a gene: 4. The CDR3 has 14 amino acids. The CDR3 is CASSPTGGWYEQYF. CDR3 in DNA: TGTGCCAGCAGCCCGACAGGGGGCTGGTACGAGCAGTACTTC.

The chain combines TRBV19 with TRBJ1-1; D is undetermined. The CDR3 consists of 16 residues. The ends were cut back, 0 bases at V and 1 base at J, with 12 bases in the middle. Germline assignment: CDR1 LNHDA and CDR2 SQIVND (reference sequence). Here the CDR3 DNA reads TGTGCCAGTAGTATAGAGGGCAGAAACGGGAACACTGAAGCTTTCTTT. It translates to CASSIEGRNGNTEAFF.

J is TRBJ1-1 and V is TRBV7-9, with D unresolved. The germline V gene encodes CDR1 SEHNR and CDR2 FQNEAQ (reference sequence). V was cut by 1 base and J by 1 base, with 7 bases left in between. The CDR3 loop spans 14 amino acids. Here the CDR3 reads CASSLDSRNTEAFF. The CDR3 DNA is TGTGCCAGCAGCTTAGATTCCAGGAACACTGAAGCTTTCTTT.

The chain employs TRBV12-3 or TRBV12-4 and TRBJ2-7, with D maybe TRBD1 (6 bases). The V and J ends lost 6 bases and 3 bases respectively, with 9 bases between them. The CDR3 length is 12 residues. The DNA of the CDR3 is TGTGCCAGCAGGAAACAGGGCTACGAGCAGTACTTC. Amino acid sequence: CASRKQGYEQYF.

This clone came up once. The rearrangement joins TRBV29-1 to TRBJ1-1, with TRBD1 as a possible D gene (6 bases). Germline CDR1 and CDR2: SQVTM and ANQGSEA. The CDR3 totals 14 residues. V lost 4 bases, J lost 4 bases, and 16 bases lay in between. CDR3 loop: CSVVRGAGFTEAFF. Here the CDR3 DNA reads TGCAGCGTTGTTCGGGGGGCGGGTTTCACTGAAGCTTTCTTT.

This clone was recorded once. The V call is TRBV11-2, the J call TRBJ2-3; 13 nucleotides agree with TRBD2. The junction had 11 bases not matched to a gene; V was cut back by 4 bases and J by 4 bases. The CDR3 consists of 18 residues. The V gene's germline CDR1 is SGHAT and CDR2 FQNNGV. CDR3 in amino acids: CASSSGPGLAGVADTQYF. CDR3 DNA: TGTGCCAGCAGCTCAGGGCCAGGACTAGCGGGGGTGGCAGATACGCAGTATTTT.

The rearrangement uses TRBV14 and TRBJ2-1, with D tentatively TRBD1 (5 bases). The CDR3 covers 14 residues. The ends were cut back, 7 bases at V and 3 bases at J, with 13 bases in the middle. Germline V CDR1 and CDR2: SGHDN, FVKESK. The CDR3 DNA reads as TGTGCCAGCAAGGGCCCAGGACACTACAATGAGCAGTTCTTC. As protein: CASKGPGHYNEQFF.

This sequence joins TRBV10-1 and TRBJ1-1, with D possibly TRBD1 on 5 matching bases. Trimming took 8 bases from V and 6 from J, leaving 22 bases between them. CDR3 length equals 15 residues. CDR1 WNHNN and CDR2 SYGVQD come from the germline V gene (reference sequence). The CDR3 DNA reads as TGCGCCAGCTGCGGGGGTAACGGGAGTTGGGCTGAAGCTTTCTTT. Encoded protein: CASCGGNGSWAEAFF.

The CDR3: CASSPILAGNTIYF. Here the CDR3 DNA reads TGTGCCAGCAGCCCGATCTTAGCTGGAAACACCATATATTTT. The J gene is TRBJ1-3, the V gene TRBV9, with D unclear. V lost 4 bases, J lost 2 bases, and 10 bases lay in between. CDR1 and CDR2 (germline): SGDLS, YYNGEE. The CDR3 covers 14 residues.

The chain uses TRBV28 and TRBJ1-5; D is uncertain. Germline-derived CDR1 and CDR2 are MDHEN and SYDVKM. Trimming stripped 5 bases from V and 5 bases from J, with 10 bases between. This CDR3 region has 13 residues. The CDR3 sequence: CASSNGRDQPQHF. The CDR3 nucleotides read TGTGCCAGCAGTAATGGCCGGGATCAGCCCCAGCATTTT.

This chain links TRBV7-2 with TRBJ1-5, with D unresolved. The CDR3 spans 15 residues. V lost 1 base, J lost 2 bases, and 9 bases lay in between. Per germline, CDR1 SGHTA and CDR2 FQGNSA. CDR3 protein: CASSLVGRGNQPQHF. The CDR3 DNA sequence: TGTGCCAGCAGCTTAGTGGGTCGGGGCAATCAGCCCCAGCATTTT.

This clone was picked up a small number of times. The chain combines TRBV5-4 with TRBJ2-3, with 7 nucleotides matching TRBD2. The CDR3 extends over 15 amino acids. Trimming cost V 5 bases and J 2 bases; bases outside gene matches: 8. Germline V gene lookup returns CDR1 SGHNT and CDR2 YYREEE (reference sequence). This CDR3 reads CASRQMGGVTDTQYF. The CDR3 DNA is TGTGCCAGCAGGCAAATGGGGGGGGTCACAGATACGCAGTATTTT.

The V call is TRBV7-3, the J call TRBJ2-2; 8 positions match TRBD2. V gave up 2 bases and J gave up 7 bases; unmatched junction bases: 12. The length of the CDR3 is 17 residues. Germline CDR1 and CDR2: SGHTA and FQGTGA. The CDR3 protein is CASSLFGLATFGGELFF. CDR3 in DNA: TGTGCCAGCAGCTTATTCGGACTAGCCACCTTTGGCGGGGAGCTGTTTTTT.

The CDR3 sequence is CASSYTGGNYGYTF. DNA for the CDR3: TGTGCCAGCAGTTATACAGGGGGCAACTATGGCTACACCTTC. The chain employs TRBV6-6 and TRBJ1-2, with 9 bases lining up with TRBD1. CDR1 and CDR2 (germline): MNHNY, SVGAGI (reference sequence). This CDR3 has 14 amino acids. V was clipped by 3 bases and J by 2 bases; unmatched bases: 1.

This chain connects TRBV7-2 to TRBJ2-7, with 7 positions matching TRBD1. This CDR3 comprises 15 residues. J was trimmed by 4 bases and V by 2 bases; bases with no gene match: 8. From germline, CDR1 is SGHTA and CDR2 FQGNSA. CDR3 DNA: TGTGCCAGCAGCTTAAGCGGACAGGCTTCGTACGAGCAGTACTTC. Residues: CASSLSGQASYEQYF.

There are a few counts of this clone. The V call is TRBV5-1, the J call TRBJ1-1, with TRBD1 matching 8 bases. Germline CDR1 is SGHRS and CDR2 is YFSETQ. The V segment lost 5 bases and the J segment 5 bases; nucleotides outside the gene matches: 5. The CDR3 is 13 amino acids. This CDR3 reads CASRRQGRTEAFF. The CDR3 bases are TGCGCCAGCAGGCGACAGGGGCGGACTGAAGCTTTCTTT.

The rearrangement joins TRBV19 to TRBJ2-2; D is ambiguous. The germline gives CDR1 LNHDA, CDR2 SQIVND (reference sequence). This CDR3 contains 13 residues. The V end lost 4 bases, the J end lost 6 bases, and 9 bases lay between the germline ends. The CDR3 loop is CASSKDRSGELFF. Written as DNA, the CDR3 is TGTGCCAGTAGTAAAGATCGTTCCGGGGAGCTGTTTTTT.

The V gene is TRBV7-9, the J gene TRBJ2-2; 10 bases map to TRBD1. Per germline, CDR1 SEHNR and CDR2 FQNEAQ (reference sequence). After removal of 10 bases from V and 6 bases from J, the junction contained 14 bases not matched to a gene. This CDR3 is built from 16 residues. CDR3 bases: TGTGCCATCCTTAGGAGGGGACAGGGGTTCGCCGGGGAGCTGTTTTTT. It codes for CAILRRGQGFAGELFF.

J is TRBJ1-2 and V is TRBV5-1; 12 nucleotides align to TRBD1. The CDR3 loop spans 16 amino acids. CDR1 and CDR2 (germline): SGHRS, YFSETQ. V shed 0 bases and J 3 bases; nucleotides not matched to a gene: 3. The DNA of the CDR3 is TGCGCCAGCAGCTTGGCCGGGACAGGGGGCCACTATGGCTACACCTTC. It yields the protein CASSLAGTGGHYGYTF.

The V call is TRBV2, the J call TRBJ2-4; 11 positions match TRBD2. The CDR3 spans 15 residues. With 4 bases clipped from V and 6 bases from J, the junction kept 5 bases outside the gene matches. CDR1 and CDR2 (germline): SNHLY, FYNNEI. The CDR3 DNA is TGTGCCAGCAGTGCCCCCGGGACTAGCGGAAACATTCAGTACTTC. It is translated as CASSAPGTSGNIQYF.